Presented here are 14 T cell receptor beta chains from one specimen sequenced in a study of shared clonotypes between healthy human individuals (dated by TCRdb to 2018 to 2021). Library construction relied on the immunoSEQ multiplex PCR assay. TCRdb's version of the immuneACCESS table is confined to in-frame rearrangements and falls short of the full clone set. An unresolved V gene accounts for under half of the shortfall where checked; the remainder is of unknown origin. The table for this sample lists 2 million to 2.5 million clones; approximately 94% of them were counted only once. The top ten hold more than 0.1% of the sample. Material: naive CD4+ T cells sorted from blood. Per the publication, the cell subset or site label means: CD45RA+ positively selected. The receptors shown here come from a man aged 18 to 29 in good health.

This clone has only one observation. The J gene is TRBJ2-7, the V gene TRBV5-5, with D possibly matching TRBD1 (5 bases). The V end was cut by 3 bases, the J end by 0 bases, with 7 bases between. Germline V gene sequence: CDR1 SGHKS, CDR2 YYEKEE (reference sequence). This CDR3 comprises 13 residues. Here the CDR3 DNA reads TGTGCCAGCAGCTCGACAGCCTCCTACGAGCAGTACTTC. Amino acid sequence: CASSSTASYEQYF.

The chain uses TRBV5-1 and TRBJ2-7; tentatively, D is TRBD2 (6 bases). Trimming left V 4 bases short and J 6 bases short, with 14 bases between. This CDR3 comprises 13 residues. CDR1 and CDR2 (germline): SGHRS, YFSETQ. CDR3 nucleotides: TGCGCCAGCAGCCTATCCGGGACTCTCGAGCAGTACTTC. Translating it yields CASSLSGTLEQYF.

This clone is a singleton in its sample. The J gene is TRBJ2-2, the V gene TRBV27; tentatively, D is TRBD2 (5 bases). The germline V and J ends were trimmed by 7 bases and 5 bases, with 17 bases remaining between them. The CDR3 covers 15 residues. The V gene's germline CDR1 is MNHEY and CDR2 SMNVEV (reference sequence). This CDR3 is CASTPGNGGTGELFF. Written as DNA, the CDR3 is TGTGCCAGCACCCCGGGGAACGGCGGGACCGGGGAGCTGTTTTTT.

As to this clone: Additional DNA sequences in this sample encode the identical CDR3. V gene TRBV5-1 combines with J gene TRBJ1-2, with TRBD1 identical over 7 bases. J gave up 8 bases and V 4 bases, and 5 bases lay outside the gene matches. Germline V gives CDR1 SGHRS, CDR2 YFSETQ. The CDR3 is made up of 12 amino acids. The CDR3 DNA sequence: TGCGCCAGCAGCACCACAGGGGACGGCTACACCTTC. Translating gives CASSTTGDGYTF.

The V call is TRBV9, the J call TRBJ2-3; D remains ambiguous. The V end was cut by 0 bases, the J end by 2 bases, with 13 bases between. Germline-derived CDR1 and CDR2 are SGDLS and YYNGEE. The CDR3 consists of 16 residues. The CDR3 sequence: CASSVAGSHNTDTQYF. DNA of the CDR3: TGTGCCAGCAGCGTAGCTGGGTCCCATAACACAGATACGCAGTATTTT.

This chain links TRBV7-9 with TRBJ2-7; D unresolved. V was clipped by 3 bases and J by 6 bases, with 9 bases between them. This CDR3 contains 12 residues. Germline V CDR1 and CDR2: SEHNR, FQNEAQ (reference sequence). The CDR3 bases are TGTGCCAGCAGCTTCTCAAACGGCGAGCAGTACTTC. Residues: CASSFSNGEQYF. Drawing the rest from reference TRBV7-9 and TRBJ2-7, the complete variable domain is DTGVSQNPRHKITKRGQNVTFRCDPISEHNRLYWYRQTLGQGPEFLTYFQNEAQLEKSRLLSDRFSAERPKGSFSTLEIQRTEQGDSAMYLCASSFSNGEQYFGPGTRLTVT.

The chain combines TRBV7-9 with TRBJ2-2, with TRBD1 as a possible D gene (5 bases). V shed 5 bases and J shed 3 bases, with 16 bases lying between them. Looked up from germline, CDR1 is SEHNR and CDR2 is FQNEAQ (reference sequence). The CDR3 sequence is 16 residues long. The CDR3: CASSAAPGSDTGELFF. The CDR3 DNA is TGTGCCAGCAGCGCAGCGCCAGGGTCGGACACCGGGGAGCTGTTTTTT.

The gene calls are TRBV12-5 and TRBJ2-3; 12 bases are a match to TRBD2. J lost 3 bases, V lost 8 bases, and 3 bases had no gene match. The CDR3 runs to 14 residues. Germline lookup yields CDR1 LGHNT and CDR2 FRNRAP. The CDR3 DNA is TGTGCTAGTACTCTAGCGGGAGGGACAGATACGCAGTATTTT. Protein: CASTLAGGTDTQYF.

In its sample, this clone was seen a few times. This chain joins TRBV10-3 and TRBJ1-5, with D tentatively TRBD1 (5 bases). This CDR3 spans 16 amino acids. Per the germline V gene, CDR1 is ENHRY and CDR2 is SYGVKD. V lost 2 bases, J lost 0 bases, and 11 bases lay in between. The CDR3, as DNA: TGTGCCATCAGTGAGGCCCAGGGATATAGCAATCAGCCCCAGCATTTT. Translation gives CAISEAQGYSNQPQHF.

In DNA, the CDR3 is TGTGCCAGCAGCTTCCAGGGGGCAGGAGATACGCAGTATTTT. It specifies CASSFQGAGDTQYF. The V call is TRBV7-2, the J call TRBJ2-3; 8 bases map to TRBD1. The CDR3 spans 14 residues. J was trimmed by 5 bases and V by 3 bases; bases with no gene match: 4. The germline CDR1 and CDR2 sequences are SGHTA and FQGNSA.

The genes are TRBV27 and TRBJ1-3; D call uncertain. The CDR3 has 15 amino acids. Trimming took 3 bases from V and 2 from J, leaving 11 bases between them. Looked up from germline, CDR1 is MNHEY and CDR2 is SMNVEV (reference sequence). CDR3 nucleotide sequence: TGTGCCAGCAGTTTGGAAGGATTACCTGGAAACACCATATATTTT. Its protein is CASSLEGLPGNTIYF.

The chain recombines TRBV27 with TRBJ1-1; D not resolved. V dropped 5 bases and J dropped 2 bases, with 18 bases sitting between them. Germline V gives CDR1 MNHEY, CDR2 SMNVEV (reference sequence). The CDR3 totals 16 residues. CDR3 loop: CASSPHGQIINTEAFF. The CDR3 DNA follows: TGTGCCAGCAGTCCCCACGGGCAGATTATCAACACTGAAGCTTTCTTT.

The chain joins TRBV5-6 to TRBJ2-1; 7 bases align to TRBD2. CDR3 size: 16 residues. Germline V gene lookup returns CDR1 SGHDT and CDR2 YYEEEE. Unmatched junction bases numbered 4, after V lost 1 base and J lost 0 bases. CDR3 DNA: TGTGCCAGCAGCTTGCGACGGACTAGCTCCTACAATGAGCAGTTCTTC. Amino acid sequence: CASSLRRTSSYNEQFF.

V is TRBV6-1 and J is TRBJ1-1; 10 nucleotides match TRBD1. Germline-derived CDR1 and CDR2 are MNHNS and SASEGT. This CDR3 has 14 amino acids. The V segment lost 6 bases and the J segment 6 bases; nucleotides outside the gene matches: 7. CDR3 coding DNA: TGTGCCAGCAGAGGGACAGGGGATTTCGCTGAAGCTTTCTTT. Translated, it gives CASRGTGDFAEAFF.